This T cell receptor beta chain was found in a study of T cells in Graves' hyperthyroidism and ophthalmopathy. Patients counted as stable if ophthalmopathy did not develop within 18 months. Exclusion criteria comprised uncontrolled infection, other autoimmune disease, pregnancy or lactation. Fresh 10 ml peripheral blood yielded PBMCs. The table lists this clonotype with many counts. The antigen is undetermined. This CDR3 has 16 amino acids. Unmatched junction bases numbered 4, after V lost 2 bases and J lost 8 bases. The germline V gene has CDR1 LGHDT and CDR2 YNNKEL (reference sequence). The CDR3 regions of TCR beta were amplified from RNA transcripts. First-round RT-PCR targeting the TCR CDR3 was performed with the HTBI primer set. MiXCR was run by TCRdb on the multiplex PCR reads, yielding one entry per CDR3 protein. The data show about 480,000 distinct CDR3 sequences, with around 15% seen just once and 15% to 20% held by the top ten.

Whole-study results and caveats: The model forecast ophthalmopathy, anticipating it by a median about 7 months before onset.

This TCR was sampled from a woman aged 18-29 years with Graves' hyperthyroidism. The sample was blood. The V and J genes are TRBV3-1 and TRBJ2-1, with 15 positions matching TRBD2. The CDR3 DNA sequence: TGTGCCAGCAGCCAACCCGGGACTAGCGGGAGGCATGAGCAGTTCTTC. It is translated as CASSQPGTSGRHEQFF.